The present T cell receptor (beta chain) was sequenced within a study of long-term antiretroviral therapy in people with HIV. With survey level as its setting, the immunoSEQ assay was v3.0. The data were produced by immunoSEQ multiplex PCR, yet TCRdb's version contains in-frame clones alone and is incomplete. The table has tens of thousands of clones, about 92% seen once; the top ten hold around 7.8%. Study outcomes and limitations: Collection of the blood took place between the mid-2000s and the late 2010s. The ART regimens in use then may have been less effective than current ones. Pre-ART clonal expansion yielded clones that dominated the repertoire at all time points.

CDR1 is SGDLS and CDR2 is YYNGEE in the germline V gene. The CDR3 is made up of 15 amino acids. V was cut by 4 bases and J by 2 bases, with 16 bases left in between. Each donor had at least one pre-ART and at least two post-ART PBMC samples. Comment on this clone: The antigen is undetermined.

The sequence derives from a woman in her forties or fifties with HIV. The chain links TRBV9 to TRBJ2-7; TRBD1 is a possible D gene (7 bases). Specimen: unsorted PBMCs, collected 4.4 years after starting antiretroviral therapy. The CDR3 loop reads CASSPGGIGAYEQYF. The CDR3 nucleotides read TGTGCCAGCAGCCCAGGGGGGATAGGGGCCTACGAGCAGTACTTC.